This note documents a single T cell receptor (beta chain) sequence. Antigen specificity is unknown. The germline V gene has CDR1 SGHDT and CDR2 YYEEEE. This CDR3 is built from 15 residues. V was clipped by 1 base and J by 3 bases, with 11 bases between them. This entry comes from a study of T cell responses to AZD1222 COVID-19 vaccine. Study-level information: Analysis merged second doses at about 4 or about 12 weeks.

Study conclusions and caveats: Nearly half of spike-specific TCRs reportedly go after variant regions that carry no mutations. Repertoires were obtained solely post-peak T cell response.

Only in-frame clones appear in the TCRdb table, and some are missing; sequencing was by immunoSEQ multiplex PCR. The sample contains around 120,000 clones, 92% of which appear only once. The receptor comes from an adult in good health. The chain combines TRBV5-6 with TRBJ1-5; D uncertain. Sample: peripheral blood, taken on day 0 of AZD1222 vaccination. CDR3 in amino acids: CASSLRGYANQPQHF. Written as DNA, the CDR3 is TGTGCCAGCAGCTTGAGAGGGTATGCCAATCAGCCCCAGCATTTT.